A selection of T cell receptor beta chains follows, all from one sample in a study of shared clonotypes between healthy human individuals. Measured with immunoSEQ multiplex PCR; TCRdb has only the in-frame clones, and not every one. Among about 2,200,000 clones, about 93% were seen once, and the ten largest hold more than 1.5%. Specimen: naive CD8+ T cells from PBMCs. These receptors all stem from a young man in good health. Some clones in this sample may be carry-over from other donors' samples. The CDR3 runs from the conserved cysteine through the conserved F or W. The order of the fields is CDR3 length, J gene, V gene, clone size, D gene, CDR3 protein, CDR3 DNA. A D gene is named only where the DNA matches it firmly. Clone size is given for some rows only: seen once, a few or many times, or a class if the clone is expanded.

17 TRBJ2-4 TRBV27 . TRBD2 CASSLWGMGGAKNIQYF TGTGCCAGCAGTTTATGGGGGATGGGGGGGGCCAAAAACATTCAGTACTTC
11 TRBJ1-1 TRBV7-8 . . CASSWGTEAFF TGTGCCAGCAGCTGGGGGACTGAAGCTTTCTTT
15 TRBJ2-7 TRBV9 . TRBD1 CASSVGEGATYEQYF TGTGCCAGCAGCGTAGGTGAGGGGGCGACCTACGAGCAGTACTTC
13 TRBJ2-7 TRBV5-1 . . CASSLAAGWEQYF TGCGCCAGCAGCTTGGCGGCGGGATGGGAGCAGTACTTC
15 TRBJ2-7 TRBV7-9 . TRBD2 CASSSRTSAAYEQYF TGTGCCAGCAGCTCTAGGACTAGCGCGGCCTACGAGCAGTACTTC
15 TRBJ2-5 TRBV7-9 . . CASSLNGNARETQYF TGTGCCAGCAGCTTAAACGGGAACGCTAGAGAGACCCAGTACTTC
18 TRBJ2-7 TRBV7-6 . TRBD2 CASSPSVGLAGEGYEQYF TGTGCCAGCAGCCCCAGTGTGGGACTAGCGGGAGAGGGTTACGAGCAGTACTTC
15 TRBJ2-7 TRBV4-3 . . CASSQSNREGYEQYF TGCGCCAGCAGCCAATCAAACAGGGAGGGCTACGAGCAGTACTTC
15 TRBJ2-3 TRBV4-1 . . CASSQGPPGRDTQYF TGCGCCAGCAGCCAAGGTCCCCCGGGGAGGGATACGCAGTATTTT
15 TRBJ2-7 TRBV10-3 . TRBD1 CAISESGTGNYEQYF TGTGCCATCAGTGAGTCAGGGACAGGGAACTACGAGCAGTACTTC
22 TRBJ2-3 TRBV9 . . CASSVGPGGRPLLIKGTDTQYF TGTGCCAGCAGCGTAGGCCCCGGTGGGAGGCCTCTTCTTATTAAAGGCACAGATACGCAGTATTTT
16 TRBJ2-3 TRBV10-3 . TRBD2 CAISGLAGGRTDTQYF TGTGCCATCAGTGGTCTAGCGGGAGGAAGAACAGATACGCAGTATTTT
16 TRBJ1-1 TRBV5-6 . . CASSLGQVRRNTEAFF TGTGCCAGCAGCTTGGGGCAGGTCCGAAGGAACACTGAAGCTTTCTTT
13 TRBJ2-1 TRBV28 once . CASSLAGQREQFF TGTGCCAGCAGTTTGGCAGGTCAACGTGAGCAGTTCTTC
12 TRBJ2-2 TRBV5-1 . . CASSVRYGELFF TGCGCCAGCAGCGTACGATACGGGGAGCTGTTTTTT
15 TRBJ2-7 TRBV2 . TRBD1 CASSEARTGAYEQYF TGTGCCAGCAGTGAAGCTAGGACAGGGGCCTACGAGCAGTACTTC
15 TRBJ2-7 TRBV15 . . CATSRDRDSSYEQYF TGTGCCACCAGCAGGGATCGGGATAGCTCCTACGAGCAGTACTTC
15 TRBJ1-3 TRBV5-1 . . CASWDGILSGNTIYF TGCGCCAGCTGGGACGGGATTCTTTCTGGAAACACCATATATTTT
15 TRBJ1-1 TRBV19 . . CASSINNLGPTEAFF TGTGCCAGTAGTATAAATAATCTCGGTCCGACTGAAGCTTTCTTT
16 TRBJ2-7 TRBV27 . TRBD2 CASSPSGGEFVNEQYF TGTGCCAGCAGTCCTTCGGGGGGAGAGTTCGTCAACGAGCAGTACTTC
19 TRBJ1-2 TRBV7-4 . TRBD1 CASSPRGWDRGPYREGYTF TGTGCCAGCAGCCCTAGGGGGTGGGACAGGGGGCCCTACAGGGAGGGCTACACCTTC
16 TRBJ2-2 TRBV27 . . CASSLRDAPGPGELFF TGTGCCAGCAGTTTAAGGGACGCCCCGGGACCCGGGGAGCTGTTTTTT
17 TRBJ2-5 TRBV7-6 . . CASTSWPRGVSQETQYF TGTGCCAGCACCTCTTGGCCTCGGGGTGTCTCTCAAGAGACCCAGTACTTC
13 TRBJ2-3 TRBV27 . . CASSLSHTDTQYF TGTGCCAGCAGTTTATCGCACACAGATACGCAGTATTTT
10 TRBJ1-2 TRBV27 once . CASSLKGYTF TGTGCCAGCAGTTTAAAAGGCTACACCTTC
14 TRBJ1-5 TRBV9 . . CASSVGGSNQPQHF TGTGCCAGCAGCGTGGGCGGAAGCAATCAGCCCCAGCATTTT
15 TRBJ2-5 TRBV7-9 . . CASSQPLGVLPTQYF TGTGCCAGCAGCCAGCCCCTAGGGGTTTTACCGACCCAGTACTTC
14 TRBJ2-7 TRBV7-6 . TRBD2 CASSPPGLGYEQYF TGTGCCAGCAGCCCCCCGGGACTAGGGTACGAGCAGTACTTC
14 TRBJ2-7 TRBV27 . . CASSLFAGTHEQYF TGTGCCAGCAGTTTATTCGCAGGGACCCACGAGCAGTACTTC
12 TRBJ1-1 TRBV5-4 few . CASSLEGGLAFF TGTGCCAGCAGCTTGGAAGGAGGTCTGGCTTTCTTT
14 TRBJ2-7 TRBV7-8 . . CASGSGGPPYEQYF TGTGCCAGCGGCTCTGGCGGGCCGCCCTACGAGCAGTACTTC
16 TRBJ2-7 TRBV27 . TRBD2 CASSLLLGGLGSEQYF TGTGCCAGCAGTTTACTGTTGGGGGGGTTGGGTTCCGAGCAGTACTTC
14 TRBJ1-1 TRBV27 . . CASTTRGSAAEVFF TGTGCCAGCACCACCAGGGGTTCAGCGGCTGAAGTTTTCTTT
14 TRBJ2-1 TRBV27 . . CASSLLGGGDEQFF TGTGCCAGCAGTCTCCTAGGGGGGGGCGATGAGCAGTTCTTC
17 TRBJ1-2 TRBV5-4 . . CASSRYPTETINYGYTF TGTGCCAGCAGCCGCTACCCGACAGAGACAATTAACTATGGCTACACCTTC
14 TRBJ1-1 TRBV9 . TRBD1 CASSARTGAPEAFF TGTGCCAGCAGCGCCCGGACAGGGGCTCCTGAAGCTTTCTTT
14 TRBJ2-4 TRBV27 . . CASSMRLGMNIQYF TGTGCCAGCAGTATGAGGCTCGGTATGAACATTCAGTACTTC
15 TRBJ2-7 TRBV29-1 . TRBD1 CSATPLGDRVVEQYF TGCAGCGCCACCCCCTTGGGGGACAGGGTGGTCGAGCAGTACTTC
15 TRBJ2-5 TRBV2 once TRBD2 CASSTGTTYQETQYF TGTGCCAGCAGCACCGGGACTACGTACCAAGAGACCCAGTACTTC
15 TRBJ1-1 TRBV5-4 . . CASALFGVLNTEAFF TGTGCCAGCGCGTTGTTCGGGGTTTTGAACACTGAAGCTTTCTTT
17 TRBJ2-5 TRBV10-3 . . CAISESLIWAGPETQYF TGTGCCATCAGTGAGTCCCTCATATGGGCAGGGCCAGAGACCCAGTACTTC